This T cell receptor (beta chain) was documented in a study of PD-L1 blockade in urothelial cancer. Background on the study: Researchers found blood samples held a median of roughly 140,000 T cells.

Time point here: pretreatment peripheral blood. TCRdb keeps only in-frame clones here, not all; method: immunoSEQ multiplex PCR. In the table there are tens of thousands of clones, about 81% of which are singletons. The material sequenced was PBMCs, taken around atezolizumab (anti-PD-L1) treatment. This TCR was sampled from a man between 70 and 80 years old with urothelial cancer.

CDR3 protein: CASSQGAPGGGNEQYF. The DNA of the CDR3 is TGCGCCAGCAGCCAAGGGGCACCGGGGGGAGGGAACGAGCAGTACTTC. This chain uses TRBV4-3 with TRBJ2-7; 7 nucleotides match TRBD2. The V gene end was trimmed by 1 base and the J gene end by 5 bases; junction bases not matched to a gene: 11. In germline, CDR1 is LGHNA, CDR2 YSLEER. The length of the CDR3 is 16 residues.